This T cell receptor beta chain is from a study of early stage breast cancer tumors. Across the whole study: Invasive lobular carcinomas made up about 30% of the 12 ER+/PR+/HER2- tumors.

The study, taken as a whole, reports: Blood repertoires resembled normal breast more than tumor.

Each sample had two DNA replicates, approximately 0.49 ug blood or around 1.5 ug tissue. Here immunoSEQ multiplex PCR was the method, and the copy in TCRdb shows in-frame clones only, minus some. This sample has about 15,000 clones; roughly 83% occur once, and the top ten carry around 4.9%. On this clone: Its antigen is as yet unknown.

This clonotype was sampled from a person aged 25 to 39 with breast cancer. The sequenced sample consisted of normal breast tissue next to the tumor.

CDR3 DNA: TGTGCCAGCAGCGTAGGATCGGGGCAAACTGAAGCTTTCTTT. Amino acid sequence: CASSVGSGQTEAFF. This rearrangement joins TRBV9 to TRBJ1-1, with D possibly matching TRBD1 (5 bases). Trimming stripped 0 bases from V and 5 bases from J, with 11 bases between. CDR3 size: 14 residues. Germline V gene sequence: CDR1 SGDLS, CDR2 YYNGEE.